The T cell receptor beta chain under discussion was sequenced for a study of beta chain features in type 1 diabetes (dated by TCRdb to between 2017 and 2018). About the study as a whole: Mean age, gender distribution, total cell number and subset yield were not different between patients and healthy donors. Across all samples, almost 110 million sorted cells were examined, and cell number per subset correlated strongly with RNA yield. The study compared the TCRB repertoires of sorted circulating CD4+ T cell subsets in recently diagnosed type 1 diabetes patients with those in matched healthy donors. Regulatory and stem cell-like memory subsets were isolated from only 8 patients and roughly eight healthy donors, whereas naive and central memory subsets came from all 28 donors. Overall results and qualifications from the work: Because small numbers of individuals were included in the HLA sub-analyses, any influence of HLA type on TCRB rearrangement was left unresolved. Sequencing cDNA rather than genomic DNA could over-represent highly expressing activated cells, although activation and CD3 levels did not differ between groups. Type 1 diabetes patients showed a moderate but significant shortening of TCRB CDR3 length in all four CD4+ subsets. Naive, central memory and regulatory TCRB repertoires appeared to be more similar among patients than among healthy donors. PCR might favor shorter templates, but patient and control samples were amplified and corrected together, so any skew would affect both groups equally. Patients with type 1 diabetes made fewer insertions and deleted more nucleotides at VDJ recombination sites, implying thymic rearrangement abnormalities.

A note on this clone: Its cognate antigen has yet to be identified. No much larger clone exists at a distance of one base, and base qualities are not known.

As encoded in the germline V gene, CDR1 is MDHEN while CDR2 is SYDVKM. There are 14 amino acids in the CDR3, from cysteine to phenylalanine inclusive. This entry keeps only the CDR3 DNA: 42 bases, framed from base 1. V is cut by 10 bases and J by 5 bases, and the space between the germline ends is 20 bases. All of the isolated RNA was reverse transcribed with the High Capacity cDNA Reverse Transcription Kit, so expressed TCRB transcripts were sequenced. Naive, central memory and regulatory T cell samples underwent deep immunoSEQ sequencing, averaging around 4 million total reads per sample. Sorted cells were lysed in RLT buffer and RNA was extracted with DNase-treated RNeasy Micro or Mini kits, depending on cell number. To prevent cross-contamination, each cell subset was processed individually, whereas patient and healthy donor samples were processed jointly. The immunoSEQ multiplex PCR was used to amplify TCRB sequences from cDNA, generating 87-bp fragments that spanned the CDR3 region. The amplicons were sequenced using the Illumina HiSeq platform. The source study handled its data this way. Synthetic template baselines were used to correct PCR bias computationally, reads within Hamming distance 2 were collapsed, and singletons that could not be merged were discarded. By aligning reads against IMGT, V, D and J genes, CDR3 length, and insertions or deletions at six rearrangement sites were assigned. Within each subset, clonotype counts were normalized to the number of sorted cells before true diversity and Gini coefficients were calculated with the tcR R package. Repertoire sharing was quantified using the overlap coefficient calculated on TCRB nucleotide sequences. Out-of-frame TCRB sequences from naive cells were analyzed as a proxy for the pre-selection repertoire. Here the immuneACCESS table is served through TCRdb, limited to in-frame sequences with V and J called. Missing clones are a known gap in these copies; in checked studies unresolved V genes cover under half, and the rest lacks a known reason. That table supplies the V and J calls and clone size; D and trimming were determined from the DNA. Recorded for this sample are 250,000 to 350,000 clones; 14% of them occurred a single time. About 0.017% of the sample belongs to the ten largest clones.

Each donor gave one peripheral blood draw, about 110 mL on average, collected into heparinised tubes. A BD FACSAria II and a panel including CD45RO, CCR7, CD25, CD127, CD95 and CD27 were used to sort naive, central memory, regulatory and stem cell-like memory CD4+ T cells. All sorted populations exceeded 98% purity. PBMCs were separated immediately by Lymphoprep density gradient centrifugation and were stained directly, without being cultured. So that batch effects would be minimized, each experiment stained and sorted samples in pairs, pairing one healthy donor with one patient. The sample consisted of naive CD4+ T cells from blood. What the cell subset or site label conveys for this sample: true naive CD4+ T cells. The TCR comes from a man younger than 40 with type 1 diabetes. This receptor chain uses TRBV28 and TRBJ2-5; TRBD2 could be the D gene, as 7 bases match. The CDR3 corresponds to CATNWAGASETQYF. The nucleotides are TGTGCCACCAACTGGGCGGGGGCCTCGGAGACCCAGTACTTC.